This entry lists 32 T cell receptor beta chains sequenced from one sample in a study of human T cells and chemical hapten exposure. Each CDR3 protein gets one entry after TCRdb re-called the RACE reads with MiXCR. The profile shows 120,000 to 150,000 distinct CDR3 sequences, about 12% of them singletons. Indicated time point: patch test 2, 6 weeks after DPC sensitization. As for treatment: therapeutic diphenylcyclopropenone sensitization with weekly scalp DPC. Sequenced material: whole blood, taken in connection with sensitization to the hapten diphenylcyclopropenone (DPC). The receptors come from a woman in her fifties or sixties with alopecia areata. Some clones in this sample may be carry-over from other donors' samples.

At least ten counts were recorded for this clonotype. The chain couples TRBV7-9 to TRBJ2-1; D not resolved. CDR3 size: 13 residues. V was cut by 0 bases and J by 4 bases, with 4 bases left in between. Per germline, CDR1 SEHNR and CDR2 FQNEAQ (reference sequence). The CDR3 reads CASSLAAYNEQFF. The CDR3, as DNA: TGTGCCAGCAGCTTAGCAGCGTACAATGAGCAGTTCTTC.

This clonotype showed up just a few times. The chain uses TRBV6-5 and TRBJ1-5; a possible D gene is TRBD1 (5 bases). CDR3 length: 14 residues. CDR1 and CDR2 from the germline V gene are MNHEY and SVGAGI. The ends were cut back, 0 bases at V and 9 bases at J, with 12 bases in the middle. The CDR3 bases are TGTGCCAGCAGTTACTCAGGAGGGACGTCGCCCCAGCATTTT. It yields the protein CASSYSGGTSPQHF.

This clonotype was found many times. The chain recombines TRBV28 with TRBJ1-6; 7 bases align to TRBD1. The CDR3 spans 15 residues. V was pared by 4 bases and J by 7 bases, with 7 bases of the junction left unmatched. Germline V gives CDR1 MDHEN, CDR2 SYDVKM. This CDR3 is CASSSQTGWNSPLHF. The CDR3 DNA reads TGTGCCAGCAGTTCCCAGACAGGGTGGAATTCACCCCTCCACTTT.

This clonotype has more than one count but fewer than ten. The CDR3 spells CASSQAGRGPSNTEAFF. The CDR3 DNA is TGTGCCAGCAGCCAAGCGGGGAGGGGGCCCTCGAACACTGAAGCTTTCTTT. The rearrangement joins TRBV3-1 to TRBJ1-1; 7 bases are a match to TRBD1. In germline, CDR1 is LGHDT, CDR2 YNNKEL (reference sequence). This CDR3 region has 17 residues. J was trimmed by 1 base and V by 1 base; bases with no gene match: 9.

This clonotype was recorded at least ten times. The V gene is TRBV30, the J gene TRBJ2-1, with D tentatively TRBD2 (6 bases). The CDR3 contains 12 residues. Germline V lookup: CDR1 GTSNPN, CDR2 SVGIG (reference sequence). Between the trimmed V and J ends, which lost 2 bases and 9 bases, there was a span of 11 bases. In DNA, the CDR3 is TGTGCCTGGAGTCGGGGGAAGGCTGAGCAGTTCTTC. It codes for CAWSRGKAEQFF. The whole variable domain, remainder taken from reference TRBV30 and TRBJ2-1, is SQTIHQWPATLVQPVGSPLSLECTVEGTSNPNLYWYRQAAGRGLQLLFYSVGIGQISSEVPQNLSASRPQDRQFILSSKKLLLSDSGFYLCAWSRGKAEQFFGPGTRLTVL.

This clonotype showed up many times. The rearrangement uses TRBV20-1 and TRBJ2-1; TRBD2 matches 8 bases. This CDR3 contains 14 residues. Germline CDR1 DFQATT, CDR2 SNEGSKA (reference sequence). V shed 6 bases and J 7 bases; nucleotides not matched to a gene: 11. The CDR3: CSAIPGLGGNEQFF. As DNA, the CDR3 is TGCAGTGCGATACCGGGACTAGGAGGGAATGAGCAGTTCTTC.

The CDR3 loop is CASSPGRMGGYTF. CDR3 DNA sequence: TGTGCCAGTAGTCCCGGGCGGATGGGGGGCTACACCTTC. J is TRBJ1-2 and V is TRBV19; D not resolved. The CDR3 is 13 residues long. The germline V gene has CDR1 LNHDA and CDR2 SQIVND (reference sequence). V lost 5 bases and J 8 bases, leaving 15 bases between the germline ends.

In DNA form, the CDR3 reads TGTGCCATCAGGGACCAAGAGACCCAGTACTTC. It translates to CAIRDQETQYF. The rearrangement joins TRBV10-3 to TRBJ2-5; no definite D call. CDR1 is ENHRY and CDR2 is SYGVKD in the germline V gene. Trimming shortened V by 6 bases and J by 0 bases, and 2 bases separated the two germline ends. The CDR3 is 11 residues long.

Written as DNA, the CDR3 is TGTGCCACCAAGGAGAGCTCTGGGGCCAACGTCCTGACTTTC. It translates to CATKESSGANVLTF. The rearrangement links TRBV12-3 or TRBV12-4 to TRBJ2-6; D not certain. The CDR3 totals 14 residues. The V gene lost 10 bases and the J gene lost 0 bases, with 10 bases spanning the gap.

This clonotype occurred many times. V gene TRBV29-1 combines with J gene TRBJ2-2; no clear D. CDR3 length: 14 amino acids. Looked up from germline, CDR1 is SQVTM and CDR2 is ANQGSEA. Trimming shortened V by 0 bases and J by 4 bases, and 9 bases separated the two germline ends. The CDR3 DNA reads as TGCAGCGTTGAAGAGGGTCTTGGCACCGGGGAGCTGTTTTTT. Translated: CSVEEGLGTGELFF.

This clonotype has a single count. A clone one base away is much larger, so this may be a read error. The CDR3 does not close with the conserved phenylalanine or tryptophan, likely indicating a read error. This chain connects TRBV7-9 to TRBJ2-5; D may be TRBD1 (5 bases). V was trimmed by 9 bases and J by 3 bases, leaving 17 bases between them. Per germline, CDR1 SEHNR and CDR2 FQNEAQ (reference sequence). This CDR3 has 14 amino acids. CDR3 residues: CASNRVGAKETQYL. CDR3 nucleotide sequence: TGTGCCAGTAACCGAGTTGGGGCGAAAGAGACCCAGTACTTA.

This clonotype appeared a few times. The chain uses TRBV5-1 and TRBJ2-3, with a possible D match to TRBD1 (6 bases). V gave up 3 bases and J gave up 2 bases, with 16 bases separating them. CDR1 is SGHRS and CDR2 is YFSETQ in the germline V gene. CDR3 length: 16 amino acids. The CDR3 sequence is CASSSTGNYLTDTQYF. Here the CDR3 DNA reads TGCGCCAGCAGCTCCACAGGGAACTACCTCACAGATACGCAGTATTTT.

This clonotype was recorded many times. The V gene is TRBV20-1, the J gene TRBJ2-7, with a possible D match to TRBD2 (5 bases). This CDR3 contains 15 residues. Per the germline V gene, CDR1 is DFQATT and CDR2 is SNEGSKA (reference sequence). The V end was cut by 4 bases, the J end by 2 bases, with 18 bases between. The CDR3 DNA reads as TGCAGTGCTACCTCCCGAGGGCACTCTACCTACGAGCAGTACTTC. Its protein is CSATSRGHSTYEQYF.

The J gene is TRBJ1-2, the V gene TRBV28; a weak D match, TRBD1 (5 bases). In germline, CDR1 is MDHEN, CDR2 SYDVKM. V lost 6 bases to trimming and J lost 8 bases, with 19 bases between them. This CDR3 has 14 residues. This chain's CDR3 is CASSRRDWSRGYTF. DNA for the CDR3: TGTGCCAGCAGCCGCAGGGACTGGTCTAGAGGCTACACCTTC.

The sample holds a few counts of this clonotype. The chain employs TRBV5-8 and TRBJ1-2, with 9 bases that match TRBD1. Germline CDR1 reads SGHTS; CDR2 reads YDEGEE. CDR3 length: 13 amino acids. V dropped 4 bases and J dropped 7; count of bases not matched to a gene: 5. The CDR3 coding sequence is TGTGCCAGCAGCCTGACAGGGGGAAGTGGCTACACCTTC. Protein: CASSLTGGSGYTF.

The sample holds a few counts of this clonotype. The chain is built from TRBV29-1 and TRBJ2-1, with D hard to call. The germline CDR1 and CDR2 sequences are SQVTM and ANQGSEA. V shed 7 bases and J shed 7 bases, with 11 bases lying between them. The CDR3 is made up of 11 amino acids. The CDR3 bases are TGCAGCGCGCTTCGACTGAATGAGCAGTTCTTC. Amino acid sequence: CSALRLNEQFF.

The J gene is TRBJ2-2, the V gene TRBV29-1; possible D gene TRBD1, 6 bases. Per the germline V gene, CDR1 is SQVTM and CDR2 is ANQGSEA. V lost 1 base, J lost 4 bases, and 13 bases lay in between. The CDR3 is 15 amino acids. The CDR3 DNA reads TGCAGCGTTGAAGTGGGGGCCGCGGCCACCGGGGAGCTGTTTTTT. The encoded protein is CSVEVGAAATGELFF.

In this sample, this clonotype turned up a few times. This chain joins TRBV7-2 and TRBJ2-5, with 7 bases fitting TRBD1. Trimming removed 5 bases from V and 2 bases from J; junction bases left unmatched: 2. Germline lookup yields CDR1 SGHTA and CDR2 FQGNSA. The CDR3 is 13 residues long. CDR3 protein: CASSRDSQETQYF. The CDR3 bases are TGTGCCAGCAGCCGGGACAGTCAAGAGACCCAGTACTTC.

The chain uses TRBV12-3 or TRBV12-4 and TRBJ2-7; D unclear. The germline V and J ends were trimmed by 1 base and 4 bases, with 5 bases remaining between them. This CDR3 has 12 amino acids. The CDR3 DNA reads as TGTGCCAGCAGTTTAGTATTATACGAGCAGTACTTC. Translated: CASSLVLYEQYF.

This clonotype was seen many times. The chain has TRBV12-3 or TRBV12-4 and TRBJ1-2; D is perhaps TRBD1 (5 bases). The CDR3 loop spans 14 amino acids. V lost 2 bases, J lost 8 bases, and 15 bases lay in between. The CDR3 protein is CASSLSLAGQGYTF. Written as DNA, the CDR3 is TGTGCCAGCAGTTTATCGCTGGCGGGGCAAGGCTACACCTTC.

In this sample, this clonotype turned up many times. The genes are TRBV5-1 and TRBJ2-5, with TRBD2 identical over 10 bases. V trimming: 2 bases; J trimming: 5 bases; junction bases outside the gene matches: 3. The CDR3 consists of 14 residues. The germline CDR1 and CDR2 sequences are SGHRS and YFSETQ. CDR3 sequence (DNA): TGCGCCAGCAGCTTAGCGGGAGGGTATGAGACCCAGTACTTC. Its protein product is CASSLAGGYETQYF.

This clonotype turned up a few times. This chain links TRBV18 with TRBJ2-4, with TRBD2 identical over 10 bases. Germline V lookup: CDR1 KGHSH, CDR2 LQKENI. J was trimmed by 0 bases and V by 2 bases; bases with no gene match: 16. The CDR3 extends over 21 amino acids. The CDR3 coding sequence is TGTGCCAGCTCACCAGGGACGATGGACAGAGAGCGGGAGGGAGCCAAAAACATTCAGTACTTC. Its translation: CASSPGTMDREREGAKNIQYF.

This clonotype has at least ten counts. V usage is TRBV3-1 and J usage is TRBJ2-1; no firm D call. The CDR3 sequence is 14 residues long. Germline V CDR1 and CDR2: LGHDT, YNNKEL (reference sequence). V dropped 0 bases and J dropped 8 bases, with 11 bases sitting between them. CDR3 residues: CASSQDTSWDEQFF. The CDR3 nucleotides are TGTGCCAGCAGCCAAGACACATCGTGGGATGAGCAGTTCTTC.

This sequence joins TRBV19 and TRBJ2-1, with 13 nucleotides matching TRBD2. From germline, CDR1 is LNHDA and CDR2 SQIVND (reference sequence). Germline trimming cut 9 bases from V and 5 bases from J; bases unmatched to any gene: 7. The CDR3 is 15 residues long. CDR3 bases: TGTGCCAGCAACGGACTAGCGGGAGATCACAATGAGCAGTTCTTC. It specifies CASNGLAGDHNEQFF.

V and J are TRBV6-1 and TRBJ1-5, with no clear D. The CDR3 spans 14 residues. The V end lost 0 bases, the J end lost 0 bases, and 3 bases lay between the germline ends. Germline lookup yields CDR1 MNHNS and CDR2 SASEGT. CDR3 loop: CASSEAGSNQPQHF. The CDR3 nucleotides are TGTGCCAGCAGTGAAGCGGGTAGCAATCAGCCCCAGCATTTT.

For the CDR3, the DNA is TGTGCCAGCAGCCTCGAGGAGCATCCCTACAATGAGCAGTTCTTC. Its translation: CASSLEEHPYNEQFF. The J gene is TRBJ2-1, the V gene TRBV9, with D unresolved. CDR1 and CDR2 from the germline V gene are SGDLS and YYNGEE. Trimming pared 4 bases from V and 2 bases from J, leaving 13 bases between. The CDR3 sequence is 15 residues long.

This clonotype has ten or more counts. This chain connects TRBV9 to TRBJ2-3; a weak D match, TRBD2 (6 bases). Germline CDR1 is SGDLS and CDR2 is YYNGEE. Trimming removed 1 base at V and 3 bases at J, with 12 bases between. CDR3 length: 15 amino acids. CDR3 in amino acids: CASSVRPGLTDTQYF. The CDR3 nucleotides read TGTGCCAGCAGCGTACGGCCGGGACTTACAGATACGCAGTATTTT. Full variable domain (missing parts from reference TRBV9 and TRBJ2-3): DSGVTQTPKHLITATGQRVTLRCSPRSGDLSVYWYQQSLDQGLQFLIQYYNGEERAKGNILERFSAQQFPDLHSELNLSSLELGDSALYFCASSVRPGLTDTQYFGPGTRLTVL.

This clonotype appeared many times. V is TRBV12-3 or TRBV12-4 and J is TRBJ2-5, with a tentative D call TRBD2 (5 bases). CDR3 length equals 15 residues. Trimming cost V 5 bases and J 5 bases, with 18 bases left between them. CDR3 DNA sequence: TGTGCCAGCAGTCCACCCGGGGAGCGACGTGAGACCCAGTACTTC. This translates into CASSPPGERRETQYF.

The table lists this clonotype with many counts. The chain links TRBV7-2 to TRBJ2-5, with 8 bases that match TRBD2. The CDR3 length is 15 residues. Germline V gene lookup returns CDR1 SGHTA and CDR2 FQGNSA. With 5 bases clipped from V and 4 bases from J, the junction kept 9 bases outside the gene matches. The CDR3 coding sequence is TGTGCCAGCAGCCCCGGGGGGGCGGGAGGAGAGACCCAGTACTTC. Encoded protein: CASSPGGAGGETQYF.

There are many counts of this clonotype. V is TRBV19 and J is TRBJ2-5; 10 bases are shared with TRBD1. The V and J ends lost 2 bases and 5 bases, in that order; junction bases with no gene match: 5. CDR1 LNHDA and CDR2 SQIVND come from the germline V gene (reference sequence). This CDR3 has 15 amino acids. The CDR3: CASSISTGGKETQYF. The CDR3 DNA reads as TGTGCCAGTAGTATATCGACAGGGGGCAAGGAGACCCAGTACTTC.

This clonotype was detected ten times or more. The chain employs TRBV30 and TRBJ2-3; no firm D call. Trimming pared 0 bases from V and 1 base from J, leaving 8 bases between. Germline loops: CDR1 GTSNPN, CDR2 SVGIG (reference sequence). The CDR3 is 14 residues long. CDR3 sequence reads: CAWSVGTGTDTQYF. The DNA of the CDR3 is TGTGCCTGGAGTGTGGGCACGGGCACAGATACGCAGTATTTT.

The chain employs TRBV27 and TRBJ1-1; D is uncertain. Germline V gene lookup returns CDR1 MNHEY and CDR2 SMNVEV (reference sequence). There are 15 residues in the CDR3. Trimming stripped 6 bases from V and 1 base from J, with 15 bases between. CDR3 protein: CASSSRWSPNTEAFF. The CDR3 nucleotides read TGTGCCAGCAGCTCACGATGGTCGCCGAACACTGAAGCTTTCTTT.